Below, 3 T cell receptor beta chains from the same sample are listed, as sequenced in a study of beta chain features in type 1 diabetes (dated by TCRdb to 2016 to 2019). What the study reported, not specific to this receptor: A moderate but significant shortening of TCRB CDR3 length was observed in type 1 diabetes patients in all four CD4+ subsets.

The library was obtained by the immunoSEQ multiplex PCR assay. All of the isolated RNA was reverse transcribed with the High Capacity cDNA Reverse Transcription Kit, so expressed TCRB transcripts were sequenced. This is the immuneACCESS table as TCRdb keeps it, with only in-frame sequences that have V and J called. A part of the clones is gone; compared with another copy, unresolved V genes explain less than half, and the rest is unexplained. This sample is represented by hundreds of thousands of clones; roughly an eighth of them were singletons. The ten largest clonotypes hold roughly 0.04% of the sample. These TCRs are of unknown antigen specificity. Sequencing used naive CD4+ T cells from blood. This specimen's cell subset or site label, interpreted: true naive CD4+ T cells. Receptors were obtained from a man aged 18 to 29 with type 1 diabetes.

This clone was observed a handful of times. The V and J genes are TRBV7-9 and TRBJ1-1; D gene uncertain. This CDR3 spans 16 amino acids. CDR1 is SEHNR and CDR2 is FQNEAQ in the germline V gene (reference sequence). Trimming took 4 bases from V and 0 from J, leaving 15 bases between them. The CDR3 DNA reads TGTGCCAGCAGCTCGAAAAGTACGTACATGAACACTGAAGCTTTCTTT. It translates to CASSSKSTYMNTEAFF.

This clone was seen only a few times. The chain recombines TRBV30 with TRBJ2-7, with 11 bases matching TRBD2. Germline V gives CDR1 GTSNPN, CDR2 SVGIG (reference sequence). CDR3 size: 14 residues. The V and J ends lost 4 bases and 4 bases, in that order; junction bases with no gene match: 6. The CDR3 DNA is TGTGCCTGGACCCTCGGACTAGCGGGTTACGAGCAGTACTTC. It encodes CAWTLGLAGYEQYF.

This clone was counted a few times. This chain joins TRBV5-1 and TRBJ1-6; TRBD1 matches 10 bases. The CDR3 has 14 amino acids. Per germline, CDR1 SGHRS and CDR2 YFSETQ. Unmatched junction bases numbered 4, after V lost 4 bases and J lost 9 bases. Here the CDR3 reads CASSQTGGSSPLHF. CDR3 sequence (DNA): TGCGCCAGCAGCCAGACAGGGGGCAGTTCACCCCTCCACTTT. Combining the CDR3 with reference TRBV5-1 and TRBJ1-6 gives the whole variable domain KAGVTQTPRYLIKTRGQQVTLSCSPISGHRSVSWYQQTPGQGLQFLFEYFSETQRNKGNFPGRFSGRQFSNSRSEMNVSTLELGDSALYLCASSQTGGSSPLHFGNGTRLTVT.